This is a list of T cell receptor beta chains from one sample in a study of blood T cell repertoires in COVID-19. Here immunoSEQ multiplex PCR was the method, and the copy in TCRdb shows in-frame clones only, minus some. The sample lists approximately 250,000 clones; more than 75% were seen once. What was sequenced was PBMCs or T cells enriched from blood (not recorded which). These receptors were obtained from a woman aged 60-75 years in a cohort exposed to, infected with or recovered from COVID-19 (not recorded which). CDR3s include the opening cysteine and the closing phenylalanine or tryptophan. D genes are given only for firm matches. Clone size, where shown, is once, few, many, or a class for clones that have expanded.

J: TRBJ2-5; D: -; V: TRBV19; size: -; CDR3: CASSSRTQETQYF; DNA: TGTGCCAGTAGCAGTCGGACACAAGAGACCCAGTACTTC
J: TRBJ1-1; D: -; V: TRBV2; size: -; CDR3: CVSSGVKKGNTEAFF; DNA: TGTGTCAGCAGCGGAGTTAAAAAAGGGAACACTGAAGCTTTCTTT
J: TRBJ1-2; D: TRBD1; V: TRBV2; size: -; CDR3: CASSARTGGADGYTF; DNA: TGTGCCAGCAGCGCAAGGACAGGGGGCGCGGATGGCTACACCTTC
J: TRBJ1-1; D: -; V: TRBV7-8; size: -; CDR3: CASSFITGNTEAFF; DNA: TGTGCCAGCAGCTTCATCACAGGGAACACTGAAGCTTTCTTT
J: TRBJ1-2; D: -; V: TRBV7-2; size: -; CDR3: CASSLGGHDNYGYTF; DNA: TGTGCCAGCAGCTTAGGAGGGCATGATAACTATGGCTACACCTTC
J: TRBJ2-3; D: -; V: TRBV15; size: -; CDR3: CATQQGPPADTQYF; DNA: TGTGCCACCCAACAGGGACCCCCCGCAGATACGCAGTATTTT
J: TRBJ2-5; D: TRBD2; V: TRBV2; size: -; CDR3: CASSPGLAGGKETQYF; DNA: TGTGCCAGCAGCCCGGGACTAGCGGGGGGGAAAGAGACCCAGTACTTC
J: TRBJ2-2; D: -; V: TRBV6-1; size: -; CDR3: CASSESGRPPGELFF; DNA: TGTGCCAGCAGTGAATCAGGGCGCCCGCCCGGGGAGCTGTTTTTT
J: TRBJ2-7; D: TRBD1; V: TRBV5-4; size: -; CDR3: CASRLGQGYEQYF; DNA: TGTGCCAGCAGGCTGGGACAGGGCTACGAGCAGTACTTC
J: TRBJ1-6; D: -; V: TRBV3-1/TRBV3-2; size: -; CDR3: CASSQSASPLHF; DNA: TGTGCCAGCAGCCAGAGCGCTTCACCCCTCCACTTT
J: TRBJ1-5; D: TRBD1; V: TRBV27; size: -; CDR3: CASSLEGATGQPQHF; DNA: TGTGCCAGCAGTTTAGAGGGGGCCACCGGTCAGCCCCAGCATTTT
J: TRBJ2-1; D: TRBD2; V: TRBV24-1; size: few; CDR3: CATSESALAGMYNEQFF; DNA: TGTGCCACCAGTGAGTCCGCTCTAGCGGGGATGTACAATGAGCAGTTCTTC
J: TRBJ1-1; D: TRBD1; V: TRBV9; size: -; CDR3: CASSGDSGSNTEAFF; DNA: TGTGCCAGCAGTGGGGACAGCGGATCGAACACTGAAGCTTTCTTT
J: TRBJ2-1; D: -; V: TRBV24-1; size: -; CDR3: CATSDPGGVTTHNEQFF; DNA: TGTGCCACCAGTGATCCCGGAGGAGTAACAACCCACAATGAGCAGTTCTTC
J: TRBJ2-7; D: -; V: TRBV7-3; size: -; CDR3: CASSLIGGQNYEQYF; DNA: TGTGCCAGCAGCTTAATCGGCGGCCAGAATTACGAGCAGTACTTC
J: TRBJ2-5; D: TRBD2; V: TRBV19; size: -; CDR3: CASSTPGLAVQETQYF; DNA: TGTGCCAGTAGTACCCCGGGACTAGCGGTACAAGAGACCCAGTACTTC
J: TRBJ2-3; D: TRBD2; V: TRBV27; size: -; CDR3: CASSKTSGATDTQYF; DNA: TGTGCCAGCAGTAAGACTAGCGGGGCCACAGATACGCAGTATTTT
J: TRBJ2-1; D: TRBD2; V: TRBV27; size: -; CDR3: CASSSRLAGSYNEQFF; DNA: TGTGCCAGCAGTTCCAGACTAGCGGGGTCCTACAATGAGCAGTTCTTC
J: TRBJ2-5; D: TRBD1; V: TRBV30; size: -; CDR3: CAWGQVRETQYF; DNA: TGTGCGTGGGGACAGGTCAGGGAGACCCAGTACTTC
J: TRBJ1-6; D: -; V: TRBV5-6; size: -; CDR3: CASSWEGPSGSPLHF; DNA: TGTGCCAGCAGCTGGGAGGGTCCGAGCGGTTCACCCCTCCACTTT
J: TRBJ1-1; D: -; V: TRBV5-1; size: -; CDR3: CASSLSPPDRNTEAFF; DNA: TGCGCCAGCAGCTTGAGCCCTCCGGACAGGAACACTGAAGCTTTCTTT
J: TRBJ1-1; D: TRBD1; V: TRBV25-1; size: -; CDR3: CASVPNNRGLSEAFF; DNA: TGTGCCAGCGTGCCTAACAACAGGGGCCTCTCTGAAGCTTTCTTT
J: TRBJ1-1; D: TRBD1; V: TRBV28; size: -; CDR3: CASSRDRGPNTEAFF; DNA: TGTGCCAGCAGTAGGGACAGGGGGCCGAACACTGAAGCTTTCTTT
J: TRBJ2-1; D: -; V: TRBV9; size: few; CDR3: CASSVTVYNEQFF; DNA: TGTGCCAGCAGCGTAACAGTCTACAATGAGCAGTTCTTC
J: TRBJ2-7; D: TRBD1; V: TRBV28; size: -; CDR3: CASSLWVGTVGYEQYF; DNA: TGTGCCAGCAGTTTATGGGTCGGGACAGTGGGTTACGAGCAGTACTTC
J: TRBJ2-7; D: -; V: TRBV11-3; size: -; CDR3: CASSPRGTASYEQYF; DNA: TGTGCCAGCAGCCCCCGGGGGACGGCTTCCTACGAGCAGTACTTC
J: TRBJ2-1; D: TRBD2; V: TRBV9; size: -; CDR3: CASSATSGRAVSEQFF; DNA: TGTGCCAGCAGCGCGACTAGCGGGAGGGCCGTGAGTGAGCAGTTCTTC
J: TRBJ1-2; D: TRBD1; V: TRBV5-1; size: -; CDR3: CASSPDRGRGYTF; DNA: TGCGCCAGCAGCCCCGACAGGGGGCGCGGCTACACCTTC
J: TRBJ2-1; D: TRBD2; V: TRBV10-2; size: -; CDR3: CASGLAGGFNEQFF; DNA: TGCGCCAGCGGACTAGCGGGAGGGTTCAATGAGCAGTTCTTC
J: TRBJ2-6; D: -; V: TRBV15; size: -; CDR3: CATSRVVSGANVLTF; DNA: TGTGCCACCAGCAGAGTCGTCTCTGGGGCCAACGTCCTGACTTTC
J: TRBJ2-7; D: TRBD2; V: TRBV6-1; size: -; CDR3: CASSEGSSGRVDEQYF; DNA: TGTGCCAGCAGTGAAGGGAGTAGCGGGAGGGTTGACGAGCAGTACTTC
J: TRBJ2-7; D: TRBD2; V: TRBV2; size: -; CDR3: CASSEAGLAGAEQYF; DNA: TGTGCCAGCAGTGAAGCGGGACTAGCGGGGGCGGAGCAGTACTTC